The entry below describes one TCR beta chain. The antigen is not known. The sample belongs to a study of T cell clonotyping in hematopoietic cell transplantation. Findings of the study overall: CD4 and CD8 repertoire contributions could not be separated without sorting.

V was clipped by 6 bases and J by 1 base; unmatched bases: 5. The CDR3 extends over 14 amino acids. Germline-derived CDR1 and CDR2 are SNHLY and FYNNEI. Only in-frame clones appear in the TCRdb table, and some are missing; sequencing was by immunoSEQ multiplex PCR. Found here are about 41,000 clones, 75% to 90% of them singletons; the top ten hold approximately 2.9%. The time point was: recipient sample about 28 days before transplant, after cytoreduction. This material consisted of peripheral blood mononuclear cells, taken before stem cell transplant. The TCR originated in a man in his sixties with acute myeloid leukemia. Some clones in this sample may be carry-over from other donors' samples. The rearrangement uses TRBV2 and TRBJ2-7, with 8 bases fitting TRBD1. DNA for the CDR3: TGTGCCAGCAGGGTGACAGGGGTGTCCTACGAGCAGTACTTC. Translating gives CASRVTGVSYEQYF.